Listed here is a single T cell receptor (beta chain). Antigen: not known. Unmatched junction bases numbered 8, after V lost 4 bases and J lost 13 bases. CDR1 is MDHEN and CDR2 is SYDVKM in the germline V gene. The CDR3 has 14 amino acids. Described time point: cycle 4 day 1 (C4D1), after less than 7 weeks of nivolumab. All the patients suffered relapse after autologous stem cell transplantation, and brentuximab vedotin exposure differed. Best responses were complete response, partial response or progressive disease. This sample was taken from a study of PD-1 blockade in classical Hodgkin lymphoma. Study-wide findings and caveats: CD8+ TCR diversity did not rise significantly by C4D1, unlike CD4+.

Generated by immunoSEQ multiplex PCR, the TCRdb table keeps only in-frame clones and is missing some. The sample includes 19,000 or so clones, 75% to 90% seen only once; the top ten take about 14%. The rearrangement joins TRBV28 to TRBJ1-6, with TRBD1 matching 9 bases. Sample: peripheral blood mononuclear cells (PBMCs), taken before the fourth cycle of nivolumab. The source of this sequence is a human donor with classical Hodgkin lymphoma. CDR3: CASSSGQGRAPLHF. In DNA, the CDR3 is TGTGCCAGCAGTTCTGGACAGGGGAGGGCCCCCCTCCACTTT.